These 17 T cell receptor beta chains were all obtained from the same sample, sequenced in a study of OX40 agonist ivuxolimab in advanced cancers. Method: immunoSEQ multiplex PCR; TCRdb's copy keeps in-frame clones and lacks some. Found here are fewer than 100,000 clones, approximately 88% of them singletons; the top ten hold roughly 0.52%. Sequenced material: CD4+ or CD8+ T cells sorted from blood, taken in a trial of the OX40 agonist ivuxolimab. These receptors originate from an adult with an advanced solid tumor such as melanoma, head and neck, liver or kidney cancer.

The J gene is TRBJ2-7, the V gene TRBV18, with a tentative D call TRBD1 (6 bases). The germline V gene encodes CDR1 KGHSH and CDR2 LQKENI. The CDR3 is 15 residues long. Between the trimmed V and J ends, which lost 0 bases and 1 base, there was a span of 10 bases. The CDR3 reads CASSPPSRGSYEQYF. In DNA form, the CDR3 reads TGTGCCAGCTCACCACCGTCCAGGGGATCCTACGAGCAGTACTTC.

This sequence joins TRBV5-4 and TRBJ2-5, with D possibly TRBD2 on 6 matching bases. The CDR3 is 13 residues long. Germline V CDR1 and CDR2: SGHNT, YYREEE (reference sequence). The V gene lost 9 bases and the J gene lost 5 bases, with 17 bases spanning the gap. The CDR3: CATSGGAKETQYF. Here the CDR3 DNA reads TGTGCCACCTCTGGCGGGGCAAAGGAGACCCAGTACTTC.

The chain combines TRBV7-9 with TRBJ1-3; TRBD1 aligns across 7 bases. CDR3 length: 15 amino acids. V was clipped by 5 bases and J by 1 base; unmatched bases: 5. Germline values: CDR1 SEHNR, CDR2 FQNEAQ (reference sequence). CDR3 nucleotides: TGTGCCAGCAGCCTACAGGGGTGGTCTGGAAACACCATATATTTT. This gives the protein CASSLQGWSGNTIYF.

At least ten counts were recorded for this clone. V gene TRBV7-9 combines with J gene TRBJ2-1; D call uncertain. Trimming left V 1 base short and J 6 bases short, with 10 bases between. Germline V lookup: CDR1 SEHNR, CDR2 FQNEAQ (reference sequence). The CDR3 has 14 amino acids. The CDR3 region is CASSLEEIPNEQFF. In nucleotides, the CDR3 is TGTGCCAGCAGCTTAGAAGAGATACCCAATGAGCAGTTCTTC. Variable domain in full (rest from reference TRBV7-9 and TRBJ2-1): DTGVSQNPRHKITKRGQNVTFRCDPISEHNRLYWYRQTLGQGPEFLTYFQNEAQLEKSRLLSDRFSAERPKGSFSTLEIQRTEQGDSAMYLCASSLEEIPNEQFFGPGTRLTVL.

V usage is TRBV6-5 and J usage is TRBJ1-2; a possible D gene is TRBD1 (6 bases). The CDR3 has 13 amino acids. In germline, CDR1 is MNHEY, CDR2 SVGAGI. Trimming took 6 bases from V and 7 from J, leaving 15 bases between them. The CDR3 sequence is CASREAGVRGYTF. As DNA, the CDR3 is TGTGCCAGCAGAGAAGCAGGGGTACGTGGCTACACCTTC.

This chain uses TRBV19 with TRBJ2-5; perhaps D is TRBD1 or TRBD2 (6 bases each). Trimming left V 4 bases short and J 4 bases short, with 13 bases between. The CDR3 runs to 14 residues. Germline CDR1 is LNHDA and CDR2 is SQIVND (reference sequence). The CDR3 nucleotides read TGTGCCAGTAGTAGAGTAGGGGGGCGAGAGACCCAGTACTTC. Translation: CASSRVGGRETQYF.

The rearrangement uses TRBV28 and TRBJ1-6, with D perhaps matching TRBD1 (5 bases). The CDR3 covers 12 residues. Germline V gene lookup returns CDR1 MDHEN and CDR2 SYDVKM. Trimming took off 5 bases at V and 12 bases at J, with 11 bases between the two ends. The CDR3 coding sequence is TGTGCCAGCAGTCTGGGGGGGAGACCCCTCCACTTT. Amino acid sequence: CASSLGGRPLHF. The full variable domain, rest sourced from reference TRBV28 and TRBJ1-6, is DVKVTQSSRYLVKRTGEKVFLECVQDMDHENMFWYRQDPGLGLRLIYFSYDVKMKEKGDIPEGYSVSREKKERFSLILESASTNQTSMYLCASSLGGRPLHFGNGTRLTVT.

The chain uses TRBV28 and TRBJ2-1; D is tentatively TRBD1 or TRBD2 (5 bases each). The V gene's germline CDR1 is MDHEN and CDR2 SYDVKM. This CDR3 has 14 residues. With 5 bases removed from V and 3 bases from J, the gap between germline ends came to 11 bases. CDR3 sequence (DNA): TGTGCCAGCAGTCCTGGGGGAAGCTACAATGAGCAGTTCTTC. This gives the protein CASSPGGSYNEQFF.

The chain uses TRBV10-3 and TRBJ2-3; the D call may be TRBD1 or TRBD2 (5 bases each). V lost 0 bases, J lost 1 base, and 20 bases lay in between. The V gene's germline CDR1 is ENHRY and CDR2 SYGVKD. CDR3 length: 19 amino acids. The CDR3 DNA follows: TGTGCCATCAGTGAGTCGTCCCCCGGTTGGGGGTCAGGCACAGATACGCAGTATTTT. It codes for CAISESSPGWGSGTDTQYF.

This clone was detected only once. V and J are TRBV5-1 and TRBJ2-7, with 14 positions matching TRBD2. V dropped 4 bases and J dropped 2; count of bases not matched to a gene: 5. Germline V gene sequence: CDR1 SGHRS, CDR2 YFSETQ. The CDR3 extends over 16 amino acids. This CDR3 reads CASSPPTSGGAYEQYF. Written as DNA, the CDR3 is TGCGCCAGCAGCCCCCCGACTAGCGGGGGGGCCTACGAGCAGTACTTC.

This sequence joins TRBV4-1 and TRBJ1-3; possible D gene TRBD1, 6 bases. The V gene's germline CDR1 is MGHRA and CDR2 YSYEKL. The length of the CDR3 is 16 residues. V was clipped by 4 bases and J by 0 bases, with 13 bases between them. In nucleotides, the CDR3 is TGCGCCAGCAGCCTAGCGGACAGAGTCTCTGGAAACACCATATATTTT. The encoded protein is CASSLADRVSGNTIYF.

The V call is TRBV7-2, the J call TRBJ2-3, with D uncertain. Germline V CDR1 and CDR2: SGHTA, FQGNSA. This CDR3 region has 14 residues. Between the trimmed V and J ends, which lost 5 bases and 1 base, there was a span of 10 bases. CDR3 DNA sequence: TGTGCCAGCAGCCGTCCTATGGGCACAGATACGCAGTATTTT. Amino acid sequence: CASSRPMGTDTQYF.

J is TRBJ2-2 and V is TRBV4-2, with a tentative D call TRBD1 (6 bases). CDR3 size: 16 residues. V lost 2 bases, J lost 6 bases, and 16 bases lay in between. The V gene's germline CDR1 is LGHNA and CDR2 YNFKEQ. This CDR3 is CASSQPGTTVAGELFF. The CDR3 coding sequence is TGTGCCAGCAGCCAACCCGGGACAACCGTTGCCGGGGAGCTGTTTTTT.

The CDR3 bases are TGCGCCAGCAGCCAAGACTCCTATGGCTACACCTTC. It yields the protein CASSQDSYGYTF. This chain joins TRBV4-1 and TRBJ1-2, with D hard to call. Germline V lookup: CDR1 MGHRA, CDR2 YSYEKL. Trimming removed 0 bases from V and 4 bases from J, with 3 bases in between. This CDR3 spans 12 amino acids.

V and J are TRBV19 and TRBJ1-1, with 7 bases that match TRBD1. The V and J ends lost 6 bases and 0 bases, in that order; junction bases with no gene match: 16. The CDR3 covers 18 residues. From germline, CDR1 is LNHDA and CDR2 SQIVND (reference sequence). The CDR3 DNA is TGTGCCAGTAGGCGCCCCCCTCTCCAGGGGGGAGTGAACACTGAAGCTTTCTTT. It codes for CASRRPPLQGGVNTEAFF.

The chain joins TRBV5-1 to TRBJ2-7; a possible D gene is TRBD1 (6 bases). The CDR3 length is 12 residues. V gave up 3 bases and J gave up 7 bases, with 11 bases separating them. The germline gives CDR1 SGHRS, CDR2 YFSETQ. CDR3 coding DNA: TGCGCCAGCAGCTCGGACAGCGGAGAGCAGTACTTC. Its protein is CASSSDSGEQYF.

CDR3 region: CASSQGQRISEQFF. CDR3 bases: TGTGCCAGCAGCCAGGGACAGAGGATTAGTGAGCAGTTCTTC. The chain recombines TRBV5-8 with TRBJ2-1, with 7 positions matching TRBD1. V shed 4 bases, J shed 9 bases, and the junction held 10 bases outside the gene matches. The length of the CDR3 is 14 residues. The germline CDR1 and CDR2 sequences are SGHTS and YDEGEE.